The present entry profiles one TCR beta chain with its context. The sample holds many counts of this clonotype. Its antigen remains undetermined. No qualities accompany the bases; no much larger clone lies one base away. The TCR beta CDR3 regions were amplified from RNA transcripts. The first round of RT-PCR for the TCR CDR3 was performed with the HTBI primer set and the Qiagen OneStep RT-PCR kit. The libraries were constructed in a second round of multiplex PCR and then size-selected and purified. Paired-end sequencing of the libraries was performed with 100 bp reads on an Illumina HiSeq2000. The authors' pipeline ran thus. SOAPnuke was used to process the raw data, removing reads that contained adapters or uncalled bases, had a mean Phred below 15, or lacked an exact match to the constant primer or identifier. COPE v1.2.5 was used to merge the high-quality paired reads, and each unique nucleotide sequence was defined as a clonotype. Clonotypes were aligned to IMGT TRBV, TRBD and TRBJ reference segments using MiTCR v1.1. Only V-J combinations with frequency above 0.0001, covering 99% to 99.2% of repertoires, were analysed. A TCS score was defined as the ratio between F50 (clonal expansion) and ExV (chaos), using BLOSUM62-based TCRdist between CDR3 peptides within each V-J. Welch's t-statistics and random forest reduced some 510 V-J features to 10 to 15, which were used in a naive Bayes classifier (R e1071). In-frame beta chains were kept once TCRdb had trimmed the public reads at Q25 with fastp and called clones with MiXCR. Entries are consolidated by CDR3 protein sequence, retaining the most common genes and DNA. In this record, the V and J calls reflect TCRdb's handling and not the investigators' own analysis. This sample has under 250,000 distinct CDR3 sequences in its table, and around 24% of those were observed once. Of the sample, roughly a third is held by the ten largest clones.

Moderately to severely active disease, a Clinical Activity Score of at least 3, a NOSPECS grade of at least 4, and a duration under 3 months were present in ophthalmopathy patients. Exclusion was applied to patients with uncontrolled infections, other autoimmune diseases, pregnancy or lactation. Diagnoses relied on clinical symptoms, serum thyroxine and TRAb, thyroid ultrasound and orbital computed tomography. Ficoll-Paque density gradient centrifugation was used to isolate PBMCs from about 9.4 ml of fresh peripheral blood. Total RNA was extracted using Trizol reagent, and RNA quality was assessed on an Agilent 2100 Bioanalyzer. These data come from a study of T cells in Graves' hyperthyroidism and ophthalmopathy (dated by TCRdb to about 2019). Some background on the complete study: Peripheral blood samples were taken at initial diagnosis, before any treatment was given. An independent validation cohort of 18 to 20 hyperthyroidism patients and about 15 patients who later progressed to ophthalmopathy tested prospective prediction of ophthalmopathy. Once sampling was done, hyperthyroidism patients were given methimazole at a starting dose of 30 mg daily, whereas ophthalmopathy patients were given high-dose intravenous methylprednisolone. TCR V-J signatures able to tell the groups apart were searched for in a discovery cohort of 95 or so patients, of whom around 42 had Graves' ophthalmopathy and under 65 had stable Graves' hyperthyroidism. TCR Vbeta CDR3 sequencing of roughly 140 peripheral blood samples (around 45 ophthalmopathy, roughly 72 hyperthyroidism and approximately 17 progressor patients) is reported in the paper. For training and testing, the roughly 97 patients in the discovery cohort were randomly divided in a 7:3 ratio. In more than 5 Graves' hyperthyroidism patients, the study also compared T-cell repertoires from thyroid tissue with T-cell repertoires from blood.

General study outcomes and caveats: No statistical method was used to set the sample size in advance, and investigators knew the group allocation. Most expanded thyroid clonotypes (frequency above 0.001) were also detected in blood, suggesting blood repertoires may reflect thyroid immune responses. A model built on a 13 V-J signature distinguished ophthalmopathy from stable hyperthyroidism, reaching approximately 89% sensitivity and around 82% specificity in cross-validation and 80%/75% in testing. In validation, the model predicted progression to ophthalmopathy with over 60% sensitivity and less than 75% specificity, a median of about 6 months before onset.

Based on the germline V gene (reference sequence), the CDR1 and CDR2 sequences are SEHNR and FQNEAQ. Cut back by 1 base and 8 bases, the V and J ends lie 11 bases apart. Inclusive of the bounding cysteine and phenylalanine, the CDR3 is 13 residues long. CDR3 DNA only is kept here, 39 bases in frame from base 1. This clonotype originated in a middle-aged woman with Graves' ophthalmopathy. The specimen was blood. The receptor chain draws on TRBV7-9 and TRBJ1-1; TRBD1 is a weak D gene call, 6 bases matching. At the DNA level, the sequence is TGTGCCAGCAGCTTAGGAGGCCAGGGGGAAGCTTTCTTT. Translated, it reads CASSLGGQGEAFF.